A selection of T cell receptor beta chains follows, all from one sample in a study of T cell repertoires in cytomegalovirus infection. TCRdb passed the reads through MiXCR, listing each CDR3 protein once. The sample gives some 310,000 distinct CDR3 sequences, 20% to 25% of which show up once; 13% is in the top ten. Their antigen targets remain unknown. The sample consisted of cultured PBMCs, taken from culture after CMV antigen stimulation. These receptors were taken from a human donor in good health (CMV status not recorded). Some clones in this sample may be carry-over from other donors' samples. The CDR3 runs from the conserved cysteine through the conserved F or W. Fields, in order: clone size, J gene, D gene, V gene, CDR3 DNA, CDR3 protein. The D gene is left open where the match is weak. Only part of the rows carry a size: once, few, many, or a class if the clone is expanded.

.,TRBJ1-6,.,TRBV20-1,TGCAGTGCTGCATATGGTTTCTCCTATAATTCACCCCTCCACTTT,CSAAYGFSYNSPLHF
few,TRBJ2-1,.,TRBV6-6,TGTGCCACCTACCACCTACAGGGAAACAATGAGCAGTTCTTC,CATYHLQGNNEQFF
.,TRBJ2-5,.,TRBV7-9,TGTGCCAGCAGCCCCAAGCGCCCGCTGGAGACCCAGTACTTC,CASSPKRPLETQYF
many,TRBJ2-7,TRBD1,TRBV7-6,TGTGCCAGCAGCACGGGACAGGGGGCCGGGTCCTACGAGCAGTACTTC,CASSTGQGAGSYEQYF
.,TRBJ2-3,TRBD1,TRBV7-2,TGTGCCAGCAGCTTAGACGGCAGGGGGCACACAGATACGCAGTATTTT,CASSLDGRGHTDTQYF
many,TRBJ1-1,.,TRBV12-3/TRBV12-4,TGTGCCTCCCGAGGTGGGGGGAACACTGAAGCTTTCTTT,CASRGGGNTEAFF
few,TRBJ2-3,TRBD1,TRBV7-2,TGTGCCAGCAGCCCGGACAGGGGGCTCTGGGGTACGCAGTATTTT,CASSPDRGLWGTQYF
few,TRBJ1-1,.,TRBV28,TGTGCCAGCAACCTGAACACTGAAGCTTTCTTT,CASNLNTEAFF
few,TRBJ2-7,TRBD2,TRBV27,TGTGCCAGCAGTCCATACCCCACTAGCGGAGGCTCCTACGAGCAGTACTTC,CASSPYPTSGGSYEQYF
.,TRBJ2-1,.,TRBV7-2,TGTGCCAGCAGCCAGGGTGGGGCAGGGTCGTACAATGAGCAGTTCTTC,CASSQGGAGSYNEQFF
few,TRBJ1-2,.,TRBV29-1,TGCAGCGTTGCGGCTAATGGCTACACCTTC,CSVAANGYTF
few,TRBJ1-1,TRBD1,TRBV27,TGTGCCAGCACCCAGACAGGGCTAAACACTGAAGCTTTCTTT,CASTQTGLNTEAFF
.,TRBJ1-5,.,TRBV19,TGTGCCAGTAGTCCGAGGACACAACTCTTCAATCAGCCCCAGCATTTT,CASSPRTQLFNQPQHF
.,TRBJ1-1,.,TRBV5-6,TGTGCCAGCAGCTTGGACAGGGATGGTGAAGCTTTCTTT,CASSLDRDGEAFF
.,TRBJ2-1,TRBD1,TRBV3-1,TGTGCCAGCAGCCACCGACAGGGTTCTAATGAGCAGTTCTTC,CASSHRQGSNEQFF
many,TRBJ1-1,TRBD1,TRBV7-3,TGTGCCAGCAGCTTAAACCCCTTCCTACAGGGGTCGGACACTGAAGCTTTCTTT,CASSLNPFLQGSDTEAFF
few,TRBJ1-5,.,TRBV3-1,TGTGCCAGCAGCCCGGATCTGCATCAGCCCCAGCATTTT,CASSPDLHQPQHF
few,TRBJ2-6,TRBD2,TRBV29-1,TGCAGCGTTGAAGATGGACTAGCGGGAGGTTCTGGGGCCAACGTCCTGACTTTC,CSVEDGLAGGSGANVLTF
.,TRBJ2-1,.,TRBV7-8,TGTGCCAGCAGCTACAATTGGGGAGGTGAGCAGTTCTTC,CASSYNWGGEQFF
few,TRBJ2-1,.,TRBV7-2,TGTGCCAGCAGCGTAGGGAGTAGCCTGTACAATGAGCAGTTCTTC,CASSVGSSLYNEQFF
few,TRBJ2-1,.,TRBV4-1,TGCGCCAGCAGCCTTAGGGGAGGTTCTGAGTACAATGAGCAGTTCTTC,CASSLRGGSEYNEQFF
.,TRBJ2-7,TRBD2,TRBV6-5,TGTGCCAGCAGGTCTCGGACTAGCGAGATTTACGAGCAGTACTTC,CASRSRTSEIYEQYF
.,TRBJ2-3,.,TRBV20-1,TGCAGTGCTAGAGACCCAAGAGGCCCAGATACGCAGTATTTT,CSARDPRGPDTQYF
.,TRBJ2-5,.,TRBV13,TGTGCCAGCAGCCAGGGACTTAACGCGAGAGAGACCCAGTACTTC,CASSQGLNARETQYF
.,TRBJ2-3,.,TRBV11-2,TGTGCCAGCAGCACTCCCGATAGTACCGCAGATACGCAGTATTTT,CASSTPDSTADTQYF
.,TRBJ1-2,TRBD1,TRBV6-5,TGTGCCATCAAGACCCCCGGGACAGGGAACTATGGCTACACCTTC,CAIKTPGTGNYGYTF
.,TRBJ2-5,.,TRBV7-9,TGTGCCAGCAGCCTGCGGGCAGGCGGGCAATTCCAGACCCAGTACTTC,CASSLRAGGQFQTQYF